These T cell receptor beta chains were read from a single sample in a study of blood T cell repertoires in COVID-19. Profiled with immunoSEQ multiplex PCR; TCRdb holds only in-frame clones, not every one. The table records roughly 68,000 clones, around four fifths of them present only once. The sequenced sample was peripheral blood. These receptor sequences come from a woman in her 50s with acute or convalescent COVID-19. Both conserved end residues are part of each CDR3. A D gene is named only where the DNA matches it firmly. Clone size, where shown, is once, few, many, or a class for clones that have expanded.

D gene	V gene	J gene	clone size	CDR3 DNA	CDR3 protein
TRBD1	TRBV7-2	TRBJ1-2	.	TGTGCCAGCAGTCGACAGGGTGTCTATGGCTACACCTTC	CASSRQGVYGYTF
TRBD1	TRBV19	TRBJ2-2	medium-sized	TGTGCCAGACCGGGACAGGGAACCGGGGAGCTGTTTTTT	CARPGQGTGELFF
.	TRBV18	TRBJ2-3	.	TGTGCCAGCTCACCCAACAGCCCCACAGATACGCAGTATTTT	CASSPNSPTDTQYF
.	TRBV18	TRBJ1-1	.	TGTGCCAGCTCACGGCTTAATACAGGGAAATCTGAAGCTTTCTTT	CASSRLNTGKSEAFF
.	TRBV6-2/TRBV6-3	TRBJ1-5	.	TGTGCCAGCAGTTCACGGACAAGCAATCAGCCCCAGCATTTT	CASSSRTSNQPQHF
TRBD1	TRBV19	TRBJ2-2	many	TGTGCCAGTAGTCCGGGACAGGGGGCGCGGACCGGGGAGCTGTTTTTT	CASSPGQGARTGELFF
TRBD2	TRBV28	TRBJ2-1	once	TGTGCCAGCAGTTTTTTGGGCGTAAGCGGGAGTTTTTCATACAATGAGCAGTTCTTC	CASSFLGVSGSFSYNEQFF
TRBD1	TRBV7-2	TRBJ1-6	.	TGTGCCAGCAGCTTTGGACAGGCTCCTTCACCCCTCCACTTT	CASSFGQAPSPLHF
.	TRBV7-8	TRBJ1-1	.	TGTGCCAGCAGCTTAGTATATGATACGGGTACTGAAGCTTTCTTT	CASSLVYDTGTEAFF
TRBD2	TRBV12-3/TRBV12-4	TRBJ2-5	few	TGTGCCAGCAATGGGGGGGTGAGGGAGACCCAGTACTTC	CASNGGVRETQYF
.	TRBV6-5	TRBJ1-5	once	TGTGCCAGCAGTCTAGATTCATATAGCAATCAGCCCCAGCATTTT	CASSLDSYSNQPQHF
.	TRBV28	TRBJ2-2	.	TGTGCCAGCAGGAGAGTAGTCTCCGGGGAGCTGTTTTTT	CASRRVVSGELFF
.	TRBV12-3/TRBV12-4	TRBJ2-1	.	TGTGCCAGCAAAGCAGAGGTAGATGAGCAGTTCTTC	CASKAEVDEQFF
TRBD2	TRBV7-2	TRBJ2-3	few	TGTGCCAGCAGCCCGACTAGCGGGAGGTCCGGGGATACGCAGTATTTT	CASSPTSGRSGDTQYF
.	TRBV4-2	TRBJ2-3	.	TGTGCCAGCAGCCACGACCCTTGGACTCCCGCCGCCACAGATACGCAGTATTTT	CASSHDPWTPAATDTQYF
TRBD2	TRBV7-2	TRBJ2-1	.	TGTGCCAGCAGCCCCCGGACTAGCGGGGTAAATGAGCAGTTCTTC	CASSPRTSGVNEQFF
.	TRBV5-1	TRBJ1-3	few	TGCGCCAGCAGCCCGGCTCGGGGGAACGGAAACACCATATATTTT	CASSPARGNGNTIYF
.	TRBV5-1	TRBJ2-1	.	TGCGCCAGCAGCTTGGGGGACTGGACCTACAATGAGCAGTTCTTC	CASSLGDWTYNEQFF
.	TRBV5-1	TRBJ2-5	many	TGCGCCAGCAGCTTGAGACGCGGGCCTGAAGAGACCCAGTACTTC	CASSLRRGPEETQYF
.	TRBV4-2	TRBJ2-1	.	TGTGCCAGCAGCCAAGAAGTCGTTAGCGGTGAGCAGTTCTTC	CASSQEVVSGEQFF
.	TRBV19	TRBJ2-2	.	TGTGCCAGCGTTTCGAAGGCCCTGAGGACCGGGGAGCTGTTTTTT	CASVSKALRTGELFF